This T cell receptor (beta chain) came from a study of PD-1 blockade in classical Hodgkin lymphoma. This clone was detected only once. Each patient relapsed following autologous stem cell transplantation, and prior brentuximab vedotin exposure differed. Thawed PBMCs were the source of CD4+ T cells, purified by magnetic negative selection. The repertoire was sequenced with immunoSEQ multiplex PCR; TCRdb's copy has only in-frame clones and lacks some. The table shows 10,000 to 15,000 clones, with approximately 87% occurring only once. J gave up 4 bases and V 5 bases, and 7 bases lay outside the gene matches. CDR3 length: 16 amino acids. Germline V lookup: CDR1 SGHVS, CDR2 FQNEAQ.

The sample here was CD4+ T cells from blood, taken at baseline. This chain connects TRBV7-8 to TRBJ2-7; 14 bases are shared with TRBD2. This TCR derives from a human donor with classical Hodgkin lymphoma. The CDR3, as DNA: TGTGCCAGCAGCACCGGACTAGCGGGGGGCAGTTACGAGCAGTACTTC. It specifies CASSTGLAGGSYEQYF.